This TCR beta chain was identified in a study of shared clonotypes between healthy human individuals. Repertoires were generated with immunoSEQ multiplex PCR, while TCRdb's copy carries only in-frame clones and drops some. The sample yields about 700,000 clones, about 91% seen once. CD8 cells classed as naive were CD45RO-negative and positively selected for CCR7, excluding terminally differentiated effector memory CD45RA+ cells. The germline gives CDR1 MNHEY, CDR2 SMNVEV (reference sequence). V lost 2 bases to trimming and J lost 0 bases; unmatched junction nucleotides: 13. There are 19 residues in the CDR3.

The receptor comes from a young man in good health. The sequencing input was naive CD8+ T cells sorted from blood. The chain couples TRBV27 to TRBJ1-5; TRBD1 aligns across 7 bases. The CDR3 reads CASSLVGRGGTYSNQPQHF. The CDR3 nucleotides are TGTGCCAGCAGTTTAGTGGGCAGGGGGGGAACCTATAGCAATCAGCCCCAGCATTTT.